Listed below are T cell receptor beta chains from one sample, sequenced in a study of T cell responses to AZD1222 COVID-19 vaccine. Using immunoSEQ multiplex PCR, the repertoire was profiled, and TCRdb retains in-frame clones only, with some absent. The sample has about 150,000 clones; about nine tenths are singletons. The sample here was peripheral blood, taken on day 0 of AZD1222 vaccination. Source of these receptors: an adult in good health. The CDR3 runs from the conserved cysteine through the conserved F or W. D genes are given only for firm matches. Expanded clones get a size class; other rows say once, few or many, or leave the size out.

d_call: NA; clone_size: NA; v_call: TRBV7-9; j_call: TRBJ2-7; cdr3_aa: CASSLPPYEQYF; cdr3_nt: TGTGCCAGCAGCTTACCTCCCTACGAGCAGTACTTC
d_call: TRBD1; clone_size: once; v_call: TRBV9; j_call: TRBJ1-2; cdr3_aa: CASSASPTPGQNYGYTF; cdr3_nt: TGTGCCAGCAGCGCCAGCCCCACTCCGGGACAGAACTATGGCTACACCTTC
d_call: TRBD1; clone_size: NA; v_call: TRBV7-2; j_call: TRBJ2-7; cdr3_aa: CASSATGAEQYF; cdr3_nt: TGTGCCAGCAGCGCCACAGGGGCCGAGCAGTACTTC
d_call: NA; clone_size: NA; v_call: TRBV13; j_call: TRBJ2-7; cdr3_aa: CASRDTRGDYEQYF; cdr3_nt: TGTGCCAGCAGGGATACCAGAGGGGACTACGAGCAGTACTTC
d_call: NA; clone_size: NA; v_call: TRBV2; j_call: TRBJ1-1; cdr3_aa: CASSELEGSEAFF; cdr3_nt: TGTGCCAGCAGTGAGTTAGAGGGGTCTGAAGCTTTCTTT
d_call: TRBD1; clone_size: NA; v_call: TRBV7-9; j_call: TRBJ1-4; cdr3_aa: CASSFLPGQELEKLFF; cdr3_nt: TGTGCCAGCAGCTTTCTGCCGGGACAGGAATTGGAAAAACTGTTTTTT
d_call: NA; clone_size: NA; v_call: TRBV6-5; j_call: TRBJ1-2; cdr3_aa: CASSLAGYTF; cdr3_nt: TGTGCCAGCTCGCTCGCGGGGTACACCTTC
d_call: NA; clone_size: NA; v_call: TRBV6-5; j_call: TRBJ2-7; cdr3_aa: CASSYDYEQYF; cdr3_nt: TGTGCCAGCAGTTACGATTACGAGCAGTACTTC
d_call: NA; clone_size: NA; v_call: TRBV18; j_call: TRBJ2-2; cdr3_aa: CASSPALANTGELFF; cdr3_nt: TGTGCCAGCTCACCCGCCCTGGCGAACACCGGGGAGCTGTTTTTT
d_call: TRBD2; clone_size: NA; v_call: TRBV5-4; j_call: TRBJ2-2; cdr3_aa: CASSDSGGAATGELFF; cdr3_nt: TGTGCCAGCAGCGATAGCGGGGGGGCGGCCACCGGGGAGCTGTTTTTT
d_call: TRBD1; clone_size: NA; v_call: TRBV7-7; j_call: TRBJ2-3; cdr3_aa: CASSRTGGVGDTQYF; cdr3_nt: TGTGCCAGCAGCAGGACAGGGGGCGTAGGAGATACGCAGTATTTT
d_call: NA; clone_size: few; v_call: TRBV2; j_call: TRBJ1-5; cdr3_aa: CASWRGSLLQPQHF; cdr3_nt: TGTGCCAGCTGGAGGGGCAGCCTCCTTCAGCCCCAGCATTTT
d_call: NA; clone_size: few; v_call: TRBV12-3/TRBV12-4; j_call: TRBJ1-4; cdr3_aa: CATGQLGDTKLFF; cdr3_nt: TGTGCCACCGGACAGCTCGGCGACACAAAACTGTTTTTT
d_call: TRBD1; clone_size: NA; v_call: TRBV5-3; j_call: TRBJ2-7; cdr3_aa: CARGRTGLNEQYF; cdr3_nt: TGTGCCAGGGGGAGGACAGGGCTGAACGAGCAGTACTTC
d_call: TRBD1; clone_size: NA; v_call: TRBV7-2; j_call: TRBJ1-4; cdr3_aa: CASSPTRQGNEKLFF; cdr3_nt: TGTGCCAGCAGCCCGACAAGACAGGGTAATGAAAAACTGTTTTTT
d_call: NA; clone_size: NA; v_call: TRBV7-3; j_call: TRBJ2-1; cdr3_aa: CASSSGLEQFF; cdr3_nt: TGTGCCAGCAGCAGTGGCTTGGAGCAGTTCTTC
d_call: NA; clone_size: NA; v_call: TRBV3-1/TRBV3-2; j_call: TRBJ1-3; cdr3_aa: CASSQGQLSGNTIYF; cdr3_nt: TGTGCCAGCAGCCAGGGACAACTCTCTGGAAACACCATATATTTT
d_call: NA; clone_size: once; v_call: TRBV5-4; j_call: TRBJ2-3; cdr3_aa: CASSGSTDTQYF; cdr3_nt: TGTGCCAGCAGCGGGAGCACAGATACGCAGTATTTT
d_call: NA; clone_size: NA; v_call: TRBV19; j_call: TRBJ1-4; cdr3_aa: CASLRGGKLFF; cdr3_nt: TGTGCCTCGTTGAGGGGGGGAAAACTGTTTTTT
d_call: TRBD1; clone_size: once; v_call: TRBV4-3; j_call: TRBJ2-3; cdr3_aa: CASSRDRDRGLGYF; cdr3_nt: TGCGCCAGCAGTCGAGACAGGGACAGGGGGTTAGGGTATTTT
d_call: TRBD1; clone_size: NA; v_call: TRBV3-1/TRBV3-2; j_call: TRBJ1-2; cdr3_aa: CASSQAPWTGKGYTF; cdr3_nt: TGTGCCAGCAGCCAAGCCCCCTGGACAGGGAAGGGCTACACCTTC
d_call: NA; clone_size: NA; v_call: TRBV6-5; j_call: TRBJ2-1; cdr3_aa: CASWGNEQFF; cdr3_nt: TGTGCCAGCTGGGGGAATGAGCAGTTCTTC